What follows are 21 T cell receptor beta chains derived from one specimen sequenced in a study of cytomegalovirus exposure and HLA in healthy donors. Clones were read by immunoSEQ multiplex PCR, and TCRdb kept only the in-frame ones, dropping some. The table includes hundreds of thousands of clones, roughly 87% detected once. Material for sequencing was PBMCs. These receptors originate from a man aged 18 to 30 in good health and CMV-seropositive.

V is TRBV6-1 and J is TRBJ2-5; 11 bases map to TRBD1. The CDR3 is 14 residues long. V was pared by 6 bases and J by 4 bases, with 4 bases of the junction left unmatched. Germline V gives CDR1 MNHNS, CDR2 SASEGT. CDR3 in amino acids: CASRAGQGGETQYF. CDR3 bases: TGTGCCAGCAGGGCGGGACAGGGGGGAGAGACCCAGTACTTC.

The CDR3 is CASSPNTGLYGYTF. The CDR3 DNA follows: TGTGCCAGCAGCCCAAACACAGGTCTCTATGGCTACACCTTC. This chain connects TRBV7-9 to TRBJ1-2; tentative D call: TRBD1 (5 bases). The CDR3 contains 14 residues. V dropped 5 bases and J dropped 4 bases, with 14 bases sitting between them. CDR1 and CDR2 (germline): SEHNR, FQNEAQ (reference sequence).

A single count supports this clone. V is TRBV28 and J is TRBJ1-5, with TRBD1 matching over 8 bases. This CDR3 spans 15 amino acids. Unmatched junction bases numbered 4, after V lost 3 bases and J lost 3 bases. Germline CDR1 and CDR2: MDHEN and SYDVKM. The CDR3 nucleotides are TGTGCCAGCAGTTTCAACAGGGGGGCCAATCAGCCCCAGCATTTT. Its translation: CASSFNRGANQPQHF.

The chain has TRBV21-1 and TRBJ1-2; the table's D gene call, TRBD1, was not cross checked with the DNA. TRBV21-1 represents a pseudogene. CDR3 length: 17 residues. CDR3 amino acids: CASSKATLGTQNYGYTF. In DNA, the CDR3 is TGTGCCAGCAGCAAAGCAACCTTAGGGACACAGAACTATGGCTACACCTTC.

The chain has TRBV6-1 and TRBJ2-6; D assignment may be TRBD1 or TRBD2 (5 bases each). The V end was cut by 3 bases, the J end by 5 bases, with 17 bases between. CDR3 length: 17 amino acids. The germline CDR1 and CDR2 sequences are MNHNS and SASEGT. CDR3 sequence: CASSDLQGRVWANVLTF. CDR3 bases: TGTGCCAGCAGTGATCTCCAGGGACGTGTCTGGGCCAACGTCCTGACTTTC.

V and J are TRBV27 and TRBJ1-1; TRBD1 might be the D (5 bases). The CDR3 contains 14 residues. The V and J ends lost 5 bases and 5 bases respectively, with 15 bases between them. Per germline, CDR1 MNHEY and CDR2 SMNVEV (reference sequence). CDR3: CASSPRGRWTEAFF. The CDR3 nucleotides are TGTGCCAGCAGTCCTCGGGGGAGGTGGACTGAAGCTTTCTTT.

The chain recombines TRBV29-1 with TRBJ2-1, with D hard to call. In germline, CDR1 is SQVTM, CDR2 ANQGSEA. The CDR3 consists of 15 residues. With 3 bases removed from V and 0 bases from J, the gap between germline ends came to 12 bases. This CDR3 is CSVEERWSSYNEQFF. In DNA form, the CDR3 reads TGCAGCGTTGAGGAACGTTGGAGCTCCTACAATGAGCAGTTCTTC.

The chain has TRBV11-2 and TRBJ1-1; D not certain. The CDR3 extends over 13 amino acids. Germline CDR1 and CDR2: SGHAT and FQNNGV. With 5 bases removed from V and 5 bases from J, the gap between germline ends came to 12 bases. The CDR3 region is CASSQPPGTEAFF. In nucleotides, the CDR3 is TGTGCCAGCAGCCAACCCCCGGGGACTGAAGCTTTCTTT. Looking up the rest from reference TRBV11-2 and TRBJ1-1 gives the full variable domain: EAGVAQSPRYKIIEKRQSVAFWCNPISGHATLYWYQQILGQGPKLLIQFQNNGVVDDSQLPKDRFSAERLKGVDSTLKIQPAKLEDSAVYLCASSQPPGTEAFFGQGTRLTVV.

The rearrangement uses TRBV19 and TRBJ1-2; D remains unclear. The CDR3 extends over 14 amino acids. Germline V gene sequence: CDR1 LNHDA, CDR2 SQIVND (reference sequence). With 2 bases removed from V and 5 bases from J, the gap between germline ends came to 12 bases. The CDR3 region is CASSIILTPYGYTF. The CDR3 coding sequence is TGTGCCAGTAGTATAATTCTAACCCCGTATGGCTACACCTTC.

This chain uses TRBV5-6 with TRBJ2-3; 10 positions match TRBD1. CDR1 and CDR2 from the germline V gene are SGHDT and YYEEEE. Losses at the gene ends were 4 bases for V and 4 bases for J; bases not matched to a gene: 9. The CDR3 consists of 16 residues. The CDR3 spells CASSLTPGQGPDTQYF. CDR3 in DNA: TGTGCCAGCAGCCTAACACCGGGACAGGGGCCAGATACGCAGTATTTT.

Within the sample, this clone is medium-sized. The chain has TRBV28 and TRBJ1-3; no definite D call. Germline CDR1 is MDHEN and CDR2 is SYDVKM. This CDR3 contains 14 residues. Trimming cost V 4 bases and J 0 bases, with 7 bases left between them. CDR3: CASSSENSGNTIYF. The CDR3 DNA reads as TGTGCCAGCAGTTCCGAAAACTCTGGAAACACCATATATTTT.

This clone has just one count. The V gene is TRBV6-5, the J gene TRBJ2-2; D may be TRBD2 (6 bases). Germline lookup yields CDR1 MNHEY and CDR2 SVGAGI. Trimming cost V 6 bases and J 4 bases, with 15 bases left between them. CDR3 size: 15 residues. In DNA form, the CDR3 reads TGTGCCAGCAGACGCGGGACGGACCTCACCGGGGAGCTGTTTTTT. Translating it yields CASRRGTDLTGELFF.

The chain joins TRBV5-6 to TRBJ2-7, with a possible D match to TRBD2 (5 bases). The V gene's germline CDR1 is SGHDT and CDR2 YYEEEE. The V end was cut by 4 bases, the J end by 4 bases, with 21 bases between. CDR3 length equals 16 residues. CDR3 bases: TGTGCCAGCAGCCCCTGGCAGGACGGGAACCGGTACGAGCAGTACTTC. Translated, it gives CASSPWQDGNRYEQYF.

The chain has TRBV29-1 and TRBJ2-1; TRBD2 agrees at 9 bases. V shed 1 base, J shed 2 bases, and the junction held 6 bases outside the gene matches. Germline V gives CDR1 SQVTM, CDR2 ANQGSEA. The CDR3 covers 16 residues. In DNA form, the CDR3 reads TGCAGCGTTGAAGTGGGTAGCGGGAGCACCTACAATGAGCAGTTCTTC. It is translated as CSVEVGSGSTYNEQFF.

V and J are TRBV30 and TRBJ1-1; possible D gene TRBD1, 6 bases. V gave up 0 bases and J gave up 1 base, with 21 bases separating them. Germline-derived CDR1 and CDR2 are GTSNPN and SVGIG (reference sequence). There are 18 residues in the CDR3. CDR3 residues: CAWSVRARGYSENTEAFF. The CDR3 DNA reads TGTGCCTGGAGTGTACGCGCCAGGGGTTATAGTGAGAACACTGAAGCTTTCTTT.

This chain links TRBV6-5 with TRBJ2-2; maybe TRBD2 (5 bases). The CDR3 has 14 amino acids. CDR1 and CDR2 from the germline V gene are MNHEY and SVGAGI. V lost 4 bases and J 6 bases, leaving 12 bases between the germline ends. CDR3 sequence: CASSSPSRAGELFF. The CDR3 DNA is TGTGCCAGCAGTTCCCCCTCGCGGGCCGGGGAGCTGTTTTTT.

This clone was detected once. The DNA for the CDR3 is TGTGCCAGCAGTCCGACAGGGAACACTGAAGCTTTCTTT. It codes for CASSPTGNTEAFF. The V gene is TRBV6-5, the J gene TRBJ1-1; the D gene is possibly TRBD1 (6 bases). The CDR3 is made up of 13 amino acids. Germline V gene data show CDR1 as MNHEY and CDR2 as SVGAGI. V was pared by 5 bases and J by 1 base, with 8 bases between.

CDR3 DNA: TGCGCCAGCAGCTTGGCCGGACAGGGGGAGACCCAGTACTTC. This gives the protein CASSLAGQGETQYF. The V and J genes are TRBV5-1 and TRBJ2-5; the match to TRBD1 covers 9 bases. V shed 0 bases and J 5 bases; nucleotides not matched to a gene: 2. The CDR3 is made up of 14 amino acids. Germline-derived CDR1 and CDR2 are SGHRS and YFSETQ.

The chain joins TRBV30 to TRBJ2-1; D gene unclear. This CDR3 has 11 residues. CDR1 and CDR2 from the germline V gene are GTSNPN and SVGIG (reference sequence). With 3 bases removed from V and 6 bases from J, the gap between germline ends came to 6 bases. CDR3 residues: CAWSLFNEQFF. CDR3 bases: TGTGCCTGGAGCTTGTTCAATGAGCAGTTCTTC.

The rearrangement uses TRBV5-6 and TRBJ2-1; 9 nucleotides line up with TRBD2. CDR3 length: 14 residues. Germline V gives CDR1 SGHDT, CDR2 YYEEEE. Unmatched junction bases numbered 7, after V lost 0 bases and J lost 12 bases. The chain's CDR3 is CASSLVAGGPGQFF. The CDR3 region has the DNA TGTGCCAGCAGCTTGGTTGCGGGAGGGCCAGGGCAGTTCTTC. Drawing the rest from reference TRBV5-6 and TRBJ2-1, the complete variable domain is DAGVTQSPTHLIKTRGQQVTLRCSPKSGHDTVSWYQQALGQGPQFIFQYYEEEERQRGNFPDRFSGHQFPNYSSELNVNALLLGDSALYLCASSLVAGGPGQFFGPGTRLTVL.

The chain is built from TRBV9 and TRBJ2-1; 7 positions match TRBD1. The CDR3 spans 14 residues. Germline V gene sequence: CDR1 SGDLS, CDR2 YYNGEE. V shed 3 bases and J 7 bases; nucleotides not matched to a gene: 7. CDR3 DNA: TGTGCCAGCAGCGCCGAGACAGGGTGGAATGAGCAGTTCTTC. Amino acid sequence: CASSAETGWNEQFF.